A single sample gave rise to the 2 T cell receptor beta chains below, sequenced in a study of blood T cell repertoires in COVID-19 (TCRdb year 2020). Library construction relied on the immunoSEQ multiplex PCR assay. TCRdb limited this immuneACCESS table to in-frame rearrangements with V and J called. A share of clones is missing; checked studies link under half to unresolved V genes, and the rest is unexplained. The sample table shows about 480,000 clones, and 89% are seen once. In total, the top ten clones hold approximately 0.9% of the sample. The sample consisted of peripheral blood. These receptors came from a man aged 18 to 29 with COVID-19, enrolled during active disease.

The genes are TRBV19 and TRBJ2-1, with 10 nucleotides matching TRBD2. Germline CDR1 LNHDA, CDR2 SQIVND (reference sequence). V shed 3 bases, J shed 0 bases, and the junction held 5 bases outside the gene matches. CDR3 length: 17 amino acids. CDR3 nucleotide sequence: TGTGCCAGTAGTATGACTAGCGGGCTTCACTCCTACAATGAGCAGTTCTTC. It translates to CASSMTSGLHSYNEQFF.

V is TRBV2 and J is TRBJ2-5; 10 bases fit TRBD1. Germline V gives CDR1 SNHLY, CDR2 FYNNEI. With V trimmed by 6 bases and J by 4 bases, 2 bases remained unmatched. The CDR3 runs to 13 residues. The CDR3 nucleotides read TGTGCCAGCAGGACAGGGGGCTTAGAGACCCAGTACTTC. Protein sequence: CASRTGGLETQYF. Using reference TRBV2 and TRBJ2-5 for the parts outside the CDR3, the full variable domain is EPEVTQTPSHQVTQMGQEVILRCVPISNHLYFYWYRQILGQKVEFLVSFYNNEISEKSEIFDDQFSVERPDGSNFTLKIRSTKLEDSAMYFCASRTGGLETQYFGPGTRLLVL.